The 2 T cell receptor beta chains below were found in one sample sequenced in a study of blood T cell repertoires in COVID-19 (dated by TCRdb to the early 2020s). Library prep was done by the immunoSEQ multiplex PCR assay. What TCRdb holds here is the immuneACCESS table cut down to in-frame rearrangements. Part of the clones is not present; checked against another copy, under half of the missing clones reflect an unresolved V gene, and the others are unexplained. A total of 120,000 to 150,000 clones appear in this sample, around 82% of them only once. The ten top clones hold 4.5% to 7% of the sample. Sequencing input: PBMCs or T cells enriched from blood (not recorded which). These TCRs come from a man aged 35-49 years with acute COVID-19.

The chain recombines TRBV2 with TRBJ2-7; D possibly corresponds to TRBD1 (6 bases). This CDR3 has 13 amino acids. The V end was cut by 11 bases, the J end by 3 bases, with 17 bases between. Germline V CDR1 and CDR2: SNHLY, FYNNEI. This CDR3 is CAGIGGANYEQYF. The CDR3 DNA reads as TGTGCCGGGATTGGGGGCGCCAACTACGAGCAGTACTTC.

Worth noting for this clone: Other DNA sequences in the same sample also yield this CDR3. The rearrangement joins TRBV4-2 to TRBJ1-4, with D perhaps matching TRBD1 (6 bases). Looked up from germline, CDR1 is LGHNA and CDR2 is YNFKEQ. The CDR3 length is 17 residues. V was clipped by 0 bases and J by 6 bases, with 17 bases between them. This chain's CDR3 is CASSQDRTGKWDEKLFF. DNA of the CDR3: TGTGCCAGCAGCCAAGACCGAACAGGGAAGTGGGATGAAAAACTGTTTTTT.